Detailed here is one T cell receptor beta chain. CDR3 length equals 15 residues. Looked up from germline, CDR1 is SGHAT and CDR2 is FQDESV (reference sequence). Trimming shortened V by 4 bases and J by 0 bases, and 9 bases separated the two germline ends. The repertoire was sequenced with immunoSEQ multiplex PCR; TCRdb's copy has only in-frame clones and lacks some. Found here are more than 90,000 clones, roughly 88% of them singletons; the top ten hold roughly 4.9%. This sample was included in a study of radiotherapy plus CTLA-4 blockade in lung cancer. Whole-study context: Among all patients, roughly 17% showed objective responses, while 30% to 35% had disease control.

This material consisted of peripheral blood, taken from a patient treated with radiotherapy plus ipilimumab. The source of this sequence is a human donor with non-small cell lung cancer that progressed on radiotherapy plus ipilimumab. V gene TRBV11-1 combines with J gene TRBJ1-4; D uncertain. Here the CDR3 DNA reads TGTGCCAGCAGCTCGGTGGGTGCAACTAATGAAAAACTGTTTTTT. This translates into CASSSVGATNEKLFF.